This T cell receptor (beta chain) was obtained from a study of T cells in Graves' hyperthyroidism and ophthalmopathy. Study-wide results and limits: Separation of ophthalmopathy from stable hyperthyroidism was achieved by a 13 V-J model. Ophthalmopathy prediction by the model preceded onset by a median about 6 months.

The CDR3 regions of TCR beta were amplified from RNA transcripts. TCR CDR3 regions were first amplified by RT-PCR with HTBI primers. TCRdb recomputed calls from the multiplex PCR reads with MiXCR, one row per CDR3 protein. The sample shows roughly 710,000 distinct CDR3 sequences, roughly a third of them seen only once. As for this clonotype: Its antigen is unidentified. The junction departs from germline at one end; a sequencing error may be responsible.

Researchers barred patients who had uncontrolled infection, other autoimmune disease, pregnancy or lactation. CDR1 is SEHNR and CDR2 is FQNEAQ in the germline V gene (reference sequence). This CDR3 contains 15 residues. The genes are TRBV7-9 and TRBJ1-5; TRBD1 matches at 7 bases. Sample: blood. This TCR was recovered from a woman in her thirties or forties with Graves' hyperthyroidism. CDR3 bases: TGCGCCAGCAGCCCGGGGGACAGCAGGAATCAGCCCCAGCATTTT. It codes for CASSPGDSRNQPQHF.